A single sample is the source of the 3 T cell receptor beta chains below, sequenced in a study of T cells in Graves' hyperthyroidism and ophthalmopathy. RNA transcripts yielded amplified TCR beta CDR3 regions. Using the HTBI primer set, a first-round RT-PCR was run on the TCR CDR3. TCRdb processed the multiplex PCR reads anew with MiXCR; each CDR3 protein has one entry. The data show 560,000 or so distinct CDR3 sequences, just under 20% seen once. Sequenced input: blood. Receptors originate from a man aged 40-49 years with Graves' ophthalmopathy.

This clonotype was detected many times. V and J are TRBV11-2 and TRBJ2-5; perhaps TRBD2 as D (5 bases). Germline V gene lookup returns CDR1 SGHAT and CDR2 FQNNGV. Trimming took off 4 bases at V and 0 bases at J, with 12 bases between the two ends. The CDR3 spans 15 residues. CDR3 amino acids: CASSSPLTNQETQYF. In nucleotides, the CDR3 is TGTGCCAGCAGCTCCCCCCTGACTAACCAAGAGACCCAGTACTTC. Full variable domain (outside the CDR3, taken from reference TRBV11-2 and TRBJ2-5): EAGVAQSPRYKIIEKRQSVAFWCNPISGHATLYWYQQILGQGPKLLIQFQNNGVVDDSQLPKDRFSAERLKGVDSTLKIQPAKLEDSAVYLCASSSPLTNQETQYFGPGTRLLVL.

Worth noting for this clonotype: Possible read error: a much larger clone is one base away. DNA for the CDR3: TGTGCCAGCAGGGGGGGGGCAGGCTATGGCTACACCTTC. It specifies CASRGGAGYGYTF. This sequence joins TRBV2 and TRBJ1-2; tentative D call: TRBD1 (6 bases). Germline values: CDR1 SNHLY, CDR2 FYNNEI. This CDR3 contains 13 residues. The V and J ends lost 6 bases and 4 bases respectively, with 12 bases between them.

The rearrangement uses TRBV12-3 or TRBV12-4 and TRBJ2-1, with a tentative D call TRBD2 (6 bases). The CDR3 runs to 16 residues. The V gene lost 4 bases and the J gene lost 8 bases, with 21 bases spanning the gap. The CDR3 DNA is TGTGCCAGCAGTTCCATCAGGACTACCGCTAGCGATGAGCAGTTCTTC. Protein product: CASSSIRTTASDEQFF.